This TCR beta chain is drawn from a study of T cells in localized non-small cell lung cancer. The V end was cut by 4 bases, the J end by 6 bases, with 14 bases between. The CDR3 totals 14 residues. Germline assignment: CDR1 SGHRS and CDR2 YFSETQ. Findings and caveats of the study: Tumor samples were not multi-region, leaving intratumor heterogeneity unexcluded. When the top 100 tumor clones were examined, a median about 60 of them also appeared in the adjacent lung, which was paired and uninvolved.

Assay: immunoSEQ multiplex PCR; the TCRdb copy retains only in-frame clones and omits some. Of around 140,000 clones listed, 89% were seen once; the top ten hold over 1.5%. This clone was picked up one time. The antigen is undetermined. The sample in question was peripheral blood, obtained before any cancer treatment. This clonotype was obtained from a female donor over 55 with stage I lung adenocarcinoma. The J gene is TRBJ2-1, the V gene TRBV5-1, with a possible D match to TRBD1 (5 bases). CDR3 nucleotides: TGCGCCAGCAGCCGCCCCCAGCAGGGCAATGAGCAGTTCTTC. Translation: CASSRPQQGNEQFF.